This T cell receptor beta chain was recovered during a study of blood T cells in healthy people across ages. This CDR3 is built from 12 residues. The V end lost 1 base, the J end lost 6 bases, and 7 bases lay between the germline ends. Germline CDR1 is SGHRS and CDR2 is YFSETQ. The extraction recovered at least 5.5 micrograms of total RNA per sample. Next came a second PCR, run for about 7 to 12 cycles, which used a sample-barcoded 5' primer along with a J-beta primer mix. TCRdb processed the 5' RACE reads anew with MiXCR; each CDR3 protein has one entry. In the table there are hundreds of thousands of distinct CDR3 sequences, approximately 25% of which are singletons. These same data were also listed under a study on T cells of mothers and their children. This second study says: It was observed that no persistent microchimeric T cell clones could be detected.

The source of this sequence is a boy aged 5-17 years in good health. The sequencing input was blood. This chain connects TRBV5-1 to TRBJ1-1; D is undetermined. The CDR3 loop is CASSLSTSEAFF. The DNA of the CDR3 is TGCGCCAGCAGCTTGAGCACATCTGAAGCTTTCTTT.